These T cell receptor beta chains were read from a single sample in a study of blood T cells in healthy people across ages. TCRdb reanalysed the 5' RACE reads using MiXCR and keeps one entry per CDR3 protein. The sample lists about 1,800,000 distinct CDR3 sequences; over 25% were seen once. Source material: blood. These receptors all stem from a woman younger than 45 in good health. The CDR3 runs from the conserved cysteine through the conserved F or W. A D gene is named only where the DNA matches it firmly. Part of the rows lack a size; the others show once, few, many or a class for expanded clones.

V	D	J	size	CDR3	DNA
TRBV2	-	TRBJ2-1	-	CASNRDLYNEQFF	TGTGCCAGCAATCGGGACTTGTACAATGAGCAGTTCTTC
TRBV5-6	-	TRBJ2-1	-	CASSLAGCNEQFF	TGTGCCAGCAGCTTGGCGGGTTGCAATGAGCAGTTCTTC
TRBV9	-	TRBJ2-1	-	CASSVYGLGGETQFF	TGTGCCAGCAGCGTCTACGGTTTGGGAGGAGAGACCCAGTTCTTC
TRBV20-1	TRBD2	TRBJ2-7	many	CSGTSGANVYEQYF	TGCAGCGGGACTAGCGGGGCCAATGTCTACGAGCAGTACTTC
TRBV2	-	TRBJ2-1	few	CASSGDNYNEQFF	TGTGCCAGCAGTGGGGACAACTACAATGAGCAGTTCTTC
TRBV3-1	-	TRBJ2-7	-	CASSQEGQVISEQYF	TGTGCCAGCAGCCAAGAGGGTCAGGTTATCTCCGAGCAGTACTTC
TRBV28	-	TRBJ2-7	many	CASSRLGAYEQYF	TGTGCCAGCAGTAGGCTGGGGGCTTACGAGCAGTACTTC
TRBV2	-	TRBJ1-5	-	CASNTQNRQPQHF	TGTGCCAGCAATACACAGAATCGGCAGCCCCAGCATTTT
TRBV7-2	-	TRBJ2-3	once	CASSLEDWPNGPPDTQYF	TGTGCCAGCAGCTTAGAAGATTGGCCTAATGGCCCCCCAGATACGCAGTATTTT
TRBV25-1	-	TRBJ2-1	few	CASSDETDYNEQFF	TGTGCCAGCAGTGATGAGACAGACTACAATGAGCAGTTCTTC
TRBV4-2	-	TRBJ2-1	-	CASSQLGTLQTYNEQFF	TGTGCCAGCAGCCAACTTGGGACTCTCCAGACCTACAATGAGCAGTTCTTC
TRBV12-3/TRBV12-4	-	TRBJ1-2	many	CASSSNPGANYGYTF	TGTGCCAGCAGTTCAAACCCAGGGGCTAACTATGGCTACACCTTC
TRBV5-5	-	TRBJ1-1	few	CASSLALSTGRGTEAFF	TGTGCCAGCAGCTTGGCCCTTTCAACAGGGAGAGGGACTGAAGCTTTCTTT
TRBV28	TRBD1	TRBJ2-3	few	CASWTGGADTQYF	TGTGCCAGTTGGACAGGGGGCGCAGATACGCAGTATTTT
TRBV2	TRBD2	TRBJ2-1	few	CASRAGTSSYNEQFF	TGTGCCAGCAGGGCCGGGACTAGCTCCTACAATGAGCAGTTCTTC
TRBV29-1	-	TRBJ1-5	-	CSADRGIQPQHF	TGCAGCGCTGATCGAGGGATTCAGCCCCAGCATTTT
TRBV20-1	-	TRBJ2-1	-	CSAPGGNLYNEQFF	TGCAGTGCCCCTGGCGGGAACCTCTACAATGAGCAGTTCTTC
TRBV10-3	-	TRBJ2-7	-	CATSDRMAYEQYF	TGTGCCACCAGTGACAGAATGGCCTACGAGCAGTACTTC
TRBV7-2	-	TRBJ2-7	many	CASSSVQGPYEQYF	TGTGCCAGCAGCTCAGTACAGGGTCCCTACGAGCAGTACTTC
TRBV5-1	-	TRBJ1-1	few	CASSGGQTEAFF	TGCGCCAGCAGCGGGGGGCAGACTGAAGCTTTCTTT
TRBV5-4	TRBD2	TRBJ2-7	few	CASSLPAGDTYEQYF	TGTGCCAGCAGCTTGCCAGCGGGAGACACCTACGAGCAGTACTTC
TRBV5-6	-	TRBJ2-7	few	CASSPGDSRVYEQYF	TGTGCCAGCAGCCCCGGGGACTCTCGAGTCTACGAGCAGTACTTC
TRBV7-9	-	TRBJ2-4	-	CASSSPGPHKNIQYF	TGTGCCAGCAGCTCCCCGGGACCGCACAAAAACATTCAGTACTTC
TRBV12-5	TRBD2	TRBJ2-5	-	CASGSPLAGGLVNEQYF	TGTGCTAGTGGGTCCCCCCTAGCGGGGGGACTCGTCAATGAGCAGTACTTC
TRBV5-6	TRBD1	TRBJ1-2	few	CASSERTGEGNYGYTF	TGTGCCAGCAGCGAACGTACAGGGGAAGGGAACTATGGCTACACCTTC
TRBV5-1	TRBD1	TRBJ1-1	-	CASSTGQPLEAFF	TGCGCCAGCAGCACGGGACAGCCTCTTGAAGCTTTCTTT
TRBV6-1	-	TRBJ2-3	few	CASSDTWDMKTDTQYF	TGTGCCAGCAGTGATACTTGGGACATGAAGACAGATACGCAGTATTTT
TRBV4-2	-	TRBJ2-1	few	CASSQDRDWTYNEQFF	TGTGCCAGCAGCCAAGATAGAGACTGGACCTACAATGAGCAGTTCTTC
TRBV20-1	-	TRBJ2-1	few	CSARAASRAYNEQFF	TGCAGTGCTAGAGCGGCTAGCCGGGCCTACAATGAGCAGTTCTTC
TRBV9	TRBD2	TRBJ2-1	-	CASSVRLAEYNEQFF	TGTGCCAGCAGCGTCAGACTAGCGGAATACAATGAGCAGTTCTTC
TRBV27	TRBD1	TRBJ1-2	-	CASSLTTGGNYGYTF	TGTGCCAGCAGCCTTACTACAGGGGGGAACTATGGCTACACCTTC
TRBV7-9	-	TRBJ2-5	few	CASSPNDLRQTQYF	TGTGCCAGCAGCCCAAACGATTTAAGGCAGACCCAGTACTTC
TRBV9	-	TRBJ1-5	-	CASSGGRDQPQHF	TGTGCCAGCAGCGGAGGCAGGGATCAGCCCCAGCATTTT
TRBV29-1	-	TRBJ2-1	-	CSGQTKLDEQFF	TGCAGCGGACAGACCAAACTCGATGAGCAGTTCTTC
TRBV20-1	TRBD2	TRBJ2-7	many	CSAGGGLAGVEQYF	TGCAGTGCGGGGGGGGGACTAGCGGGAGTCGAGCAGTACTTC
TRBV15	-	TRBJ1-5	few	CATSRASSSNQPQHF	TGTGCCACCAGCAGAGCTAGCAGTAGCAATCAGCCCCAGCATTTT
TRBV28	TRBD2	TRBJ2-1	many	CASSSRLAGDNEQFF	TGTGCCAGCAGTTCAAGACTAGCGGGGGACAATGAGCAGTTCTTC
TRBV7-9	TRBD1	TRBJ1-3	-	CASSSGQPNSGNTIYF	TGTGCCAGCAGCTCGGGACAGCCAAACTCTGGAAACACCATATATTTT
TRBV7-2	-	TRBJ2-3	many	CASSLDHTDTQYF	TGTGCCAGCAGCTTAGACCACACAGATACGCAGTATTTT
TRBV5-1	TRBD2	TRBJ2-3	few	CASRMSSGGSGRSTDTQYF	TGCGCCAGCAGAATGTCTAGCGGGGGGTCCGGACGAAGCACGGATACGCAGTATTTT
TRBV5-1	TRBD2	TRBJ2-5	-	CASSYQAGDAQETQYF	TGCGCCAGCAGCTACCAGGCGGGGGACGCCCAAGAGACCCAGTACTTC
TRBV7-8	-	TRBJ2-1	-	CASSTRTVNEQFF	TGTGCCAGCAGCACCCGGACCGTTAATGAGCAGTTCTTC
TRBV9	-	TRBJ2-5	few	CASSVAPAAYNEQYF	TGTGCCAGCAGCGTAGCTCCAGCGGCCTACAATGAGCAGTACTTC
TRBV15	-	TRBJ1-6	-	CATSTYNSPLHF	TGTGCCACCAGCACCTATAATTCACCCCTCCACTTT
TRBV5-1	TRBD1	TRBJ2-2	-	CASSPGTGGVELFF	TGCGCCAGCAGCCCTGGGACAGGTGGCGTGGAGCTGTTTTTT
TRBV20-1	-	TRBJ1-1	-	CSAKRRTEAFF	TGCAGTGCGAAACGAAGAACTGAAGCTTTCTTT
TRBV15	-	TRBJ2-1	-	CATRTLPGEAAYNEQFF	TGTGCCACCAGGACCCTTCCGGGGGAGGCGGCCTACAATGAGCAGTTCTTC
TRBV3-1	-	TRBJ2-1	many	CASSHSPKAEQFF	TGTGCCAGCAGCCACTCCCCGAAGGCTGAGCAGTTCTTC
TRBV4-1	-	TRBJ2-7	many	CASSQATGSAYEQYF	TGCGCCAGCAGCCAAGCGACAGGCTCTGCCTACGAGCAGTACTTC
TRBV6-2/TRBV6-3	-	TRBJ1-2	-	CASSDPRALSSIGYTF	TGTGCCAGCAGTGACCCCCGGGCCCTAAGCTCTATTGGCTACACCTTC
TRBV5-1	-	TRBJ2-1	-	CASSAEGLYNEQFF	TGCGCCAGCAGCGCGGAGGGACTTTACAATGAGCAGTTCTTC
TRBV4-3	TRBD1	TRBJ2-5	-	CASSQDRTGGAETQYF	TGCGCCAGCAGCCAAGACAGAACAGGGGGCGCGGAGACCCAGTACTTC
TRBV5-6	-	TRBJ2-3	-	CASSFPPRLDTDTQYF	TGTGCCAGCAGCTTCCCCCCTCGACTAGACACAGATACGCAGTATTTT
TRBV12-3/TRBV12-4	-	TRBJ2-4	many	CASSLVQPKNIQYF	TGTGCCAGCAGTTTAGTCCAGCCAAAAAACATTCAGTACTTC
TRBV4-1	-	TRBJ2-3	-	CASSQRTRSTDTQYF	TGCGCCAGCAGCCAAAGGACTCGAAGCACAGATACGCAGTATTTT
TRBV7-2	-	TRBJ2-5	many	CASSFQGREETQYF	TGTGCCAGCAGTTTCCAGGGCAGGGAAGAGACCCAGTACTTC
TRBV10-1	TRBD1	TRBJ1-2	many	CASSQGAGGYTF	TGCGCCAGCTCCCAGGGGGCTGGAGGCTACACCTTC
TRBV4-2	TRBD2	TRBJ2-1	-	CASSPRPALSGGISGLNEQFF	TGTGCCAGCAGCCCGAGGCCGGCGCTAAGCGGGGGGATTTCAGGGTTGAATGAGCAGTTCTTC
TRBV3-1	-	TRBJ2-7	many	CASTSGTRSHEQYF	TGTGCCAGCACCTCCGGGACCCGCTCGCACGAGCAGTACTTC
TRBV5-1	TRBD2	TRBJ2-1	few	CASSPTSGTLYNEQFF	TGCGCCAGCAGCCCCACGAGCGGGACCCTATACAATGAGCAGTTCTTC